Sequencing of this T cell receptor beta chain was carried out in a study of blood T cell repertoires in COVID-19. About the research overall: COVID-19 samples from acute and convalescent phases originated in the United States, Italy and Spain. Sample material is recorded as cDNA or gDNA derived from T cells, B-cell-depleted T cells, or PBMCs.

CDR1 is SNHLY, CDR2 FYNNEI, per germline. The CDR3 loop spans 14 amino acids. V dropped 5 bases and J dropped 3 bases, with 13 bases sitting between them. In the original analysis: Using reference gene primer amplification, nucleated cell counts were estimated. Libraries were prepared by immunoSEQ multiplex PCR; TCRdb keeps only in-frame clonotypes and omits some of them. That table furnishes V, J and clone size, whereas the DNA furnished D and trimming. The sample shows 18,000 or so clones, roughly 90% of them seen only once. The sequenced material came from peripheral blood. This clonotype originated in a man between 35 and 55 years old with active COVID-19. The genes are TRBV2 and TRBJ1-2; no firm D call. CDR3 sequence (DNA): TGTGCCAGCAGTCCCATGTTGAGTTACTATGGCTACACCTTC. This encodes CASSPMLSYYGYTF.